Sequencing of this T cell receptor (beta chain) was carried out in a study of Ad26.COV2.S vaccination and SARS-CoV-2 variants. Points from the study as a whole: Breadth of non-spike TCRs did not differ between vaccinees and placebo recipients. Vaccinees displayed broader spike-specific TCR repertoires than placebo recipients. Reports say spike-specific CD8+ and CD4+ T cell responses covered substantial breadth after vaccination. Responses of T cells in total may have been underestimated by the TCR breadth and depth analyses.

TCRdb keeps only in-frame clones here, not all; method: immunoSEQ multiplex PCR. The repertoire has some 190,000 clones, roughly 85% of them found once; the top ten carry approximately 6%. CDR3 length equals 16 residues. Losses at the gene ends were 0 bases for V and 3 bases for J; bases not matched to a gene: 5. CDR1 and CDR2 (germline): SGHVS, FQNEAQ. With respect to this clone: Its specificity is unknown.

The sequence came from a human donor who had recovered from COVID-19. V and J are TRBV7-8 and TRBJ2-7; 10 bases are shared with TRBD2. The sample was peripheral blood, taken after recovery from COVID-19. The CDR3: CASSLALGLADYEQYF. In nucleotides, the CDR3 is TGTGCCAGCAGCTTAGCGCTAGGACTAGCGGACTACGAGCAGTACTTC.